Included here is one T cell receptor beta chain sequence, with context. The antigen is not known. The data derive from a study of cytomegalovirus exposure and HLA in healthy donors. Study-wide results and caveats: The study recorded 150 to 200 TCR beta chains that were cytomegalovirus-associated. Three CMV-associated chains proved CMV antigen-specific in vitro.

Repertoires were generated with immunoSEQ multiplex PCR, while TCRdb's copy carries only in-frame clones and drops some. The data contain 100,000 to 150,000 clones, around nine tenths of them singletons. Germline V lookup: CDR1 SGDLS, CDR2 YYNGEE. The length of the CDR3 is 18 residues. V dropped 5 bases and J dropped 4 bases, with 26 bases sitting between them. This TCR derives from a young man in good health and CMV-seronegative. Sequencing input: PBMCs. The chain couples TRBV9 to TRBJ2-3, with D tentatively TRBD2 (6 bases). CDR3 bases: TGTGCCAGCAGTAAAGACTGGGGACGCTACGGGAGTTCAGATACGCAGTATTTT. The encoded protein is CASSKDWGRYGSSDTQYF.